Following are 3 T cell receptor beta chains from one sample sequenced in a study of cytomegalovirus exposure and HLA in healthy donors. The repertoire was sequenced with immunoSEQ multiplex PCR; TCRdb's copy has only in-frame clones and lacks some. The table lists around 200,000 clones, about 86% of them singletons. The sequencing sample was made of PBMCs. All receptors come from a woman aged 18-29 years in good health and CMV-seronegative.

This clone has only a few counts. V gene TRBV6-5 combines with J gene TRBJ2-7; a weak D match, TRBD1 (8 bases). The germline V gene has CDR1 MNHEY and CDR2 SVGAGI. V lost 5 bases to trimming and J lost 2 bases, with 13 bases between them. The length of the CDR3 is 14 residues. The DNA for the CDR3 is TGTGCCAGCAGTAGGACAGGGAGGGCCTACGAGCAGTACTTC. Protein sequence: CASSRTGRAYEQYF.

The CDR3 DNA is TGTGCCACCAGCAGAGATCCTAACCCCAACTACGAGCAGTACTTC. Its protein product is CATSRDPNPNYEQYF. This chain uses TRBV15 with TRBJ2-7; D ambiguous. CDR1 is LNHNV, CDR2 YYDKDF, per germline (reference sequence). The germline V and J ends were trimmed by 0 bases and 3 bases, with 12 bases remaining between them. The CDR3 contains 15 residues.

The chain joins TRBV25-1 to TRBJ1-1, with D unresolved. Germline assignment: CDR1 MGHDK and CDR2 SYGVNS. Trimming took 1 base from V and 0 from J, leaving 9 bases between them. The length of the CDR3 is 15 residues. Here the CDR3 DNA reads TGTGCCAGCAGTGAATCATACAGATTGAACACTGAAGCTTTCTTT. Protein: CASSESYRLNTEAFF.